This is a list of T cell receptor beta chains from one sample in a study of cytotoxic CD8 clonotypes in ibrutinib-treated CLL. Sequencing used immunoSEQ multiplex PCR; TCRdb keeps in-frame clones, though not all of them. This sample carries some 310,000 clones, about 80% of them seen once, and the ten largest clones take under 8.5%. The sequencing here drew on PBMCs, taken before ibrutinib treatment. The receptors here all came from a human donor with chronic lymphocytic leukemia. The CDR3 runs from the conserved cysteine through the conserved F or W. Fields, in order: D gene, J gene, clone size, V gene, CDR3 DNA, CDR3 protein. A D gene is named only where the DNA matches it firmly. Not all rows give a size; the values are once, few, many and, for expanded clones, a class.

d_gene: NA
j_gene: TRBJ2-7
abundance: NA
v_gene: TRBV4-2
CDR3nt: TGTGCCAGCAGCCAAGATTTCGGCACGGTCTACGAGCAGTACTTC
CDR3aa: CASSQDFGTVYEQYF

d_gene: NA
j_gene: TRBJ2-2
abundance: few
v_gene: TRBV4-3
CDR3nt: TGCGCCAGCAGCCAAGGGCCCCAGGGTGACACCGGGGAGCTGTTTTTT
CDR3aa: CASSQGPQGDTGELFF

d_gene: NA
j_gene: TRBJ1-2
abundance: NA
v_gene: TRBV6-5
CDR3nt: TGTGCCAGCAGTTACAGGTTGACCAAGTATGGCTACACCTTC
CDR3aa: CASSYRLTKYGYTF

d_gene: TRBD1
j_gene: TRBJ2-2
abundance: once
v_gene: TRBV10-3
CDR3nt: TGTGCCATCAGAGGACAGGGTAAAGCTACCGGGGAGCTGTTTTTT
CDR3aa: CAIRGQGKATGELFF

d_gene: TRBD1
j_gene: TRBJ1-2
abundance: once
v_gene: TRBV5-5
CDR3nt: TGTGCCAGCAGCTTGGCTCCAAGGGACAGCCAGGGGTATGGCTACACCTTC
CDR3aa: CASSLAPRDSQGYGYTF

d_gene: TRBD1
j_gene: TRBJ1-2
abundance: few
v_gene: TRBV6-5
CDR3nt: TGTGCCAGCAGTAGCCGGACAGGGGGCATCTATGGCTACACCTTC
CDR3aa: CASSSRTGGIYGYTF

d_gene: TRBD2
j_gene: TRBJ2-7
abundance: NA
v_gene: TRBV6-5
CDR3nt: TGTGCCCGGCCCGGACTAGCGGGATCCTACGAGCAGTACTTC
CDR3aa: CARPGLAGSYEQYF

d_gene: NA
j_gene: TRBJ2-7
abundance: NA
v_gene: TRBV10-1
CDR3nt: TGCGCCAGCGTTGAACGTCGTTCCTACGAGCAGTACTTC
CDR3aa: CASVERRSYEQYF

d_gene: TRBD1
j_gene: TRBJ1-1
abundance: NA
v_gene: TRBV9
CDR3nt: TGTGCCAGCAGCCCGGGACAGGGAATCGCGAGGACTGAAGCTTTCTTT
CDR3aa: CASSPGQGIARTEAFF

d_gene: NA
j_gene: TRBJ1-1
abundance: few
v_gene: TRBV9
CDR3nt: TGTGCCAGCAGCGTAGCGGTGGGGAACACTGAAGCTTTCTTT
CDR3aa: CASSVAVGNTEAFF

d_gene: TRBD1
j_gene: TRBJ2-1
abundance: NA
v_gene: TRBV27
CDR3nt: TGTGCCAGCAGTTCCACAGGGGGCAATGAGCAGTTCTTC
CDR3aa: CASSSTGGNEQFF

d_gene: NA
j_gene: TRBJ2-7
abundance: NA
v_gene: TRBV28
CDR3nt: TGTGCCACTCTGTTTTCGGCCCCTAGGGGCGGCGACTACGAGCAGTACTTC
CDR3aa: CATLFSAPRGGDYEQYF

d_gene: TRBD2
j_gene: TRBJ2-7
abundance: NA
v_gene: TRBV4-2
CDR3nt: TGTGCCAGCAGCCTTCAGCTAGCGGAGGGTCTCGACGAGCAGTACTTC
CDR3aa: CASSLQLAEGLDEQYF

d_gene: TRBD1
j_gene: TRBJ2-7
abundance: NA
v_gene: TRBV19
CDR3nt: TGTGCCAGTAGATTCATGGGACAGGGCCCTGGGGAGCAGTACTTC
CDR3aa: CASRFMGQGPGEQYF

d_gene: NA
j_gene: TRBJ2-7
abundance: NA
v_gene: TRBV15
CDR3nt: TGTGCCACCAGCAGCACCTATACAGGGACGGGGCAGGACGAGCAGTACTTC
CDR3aa: CATSSTYTGTGQDEQYF

d_gene: TRBD1
j_gene: TRBJ1-4
abundance: once
v_gene: TRBV29-1
CDR3nt: TGCAGCGTGGACAGGGGTGTTACTAATGAAAAACTGTTTTTT
CDR3aa: CSVDRGVTNEKLFF